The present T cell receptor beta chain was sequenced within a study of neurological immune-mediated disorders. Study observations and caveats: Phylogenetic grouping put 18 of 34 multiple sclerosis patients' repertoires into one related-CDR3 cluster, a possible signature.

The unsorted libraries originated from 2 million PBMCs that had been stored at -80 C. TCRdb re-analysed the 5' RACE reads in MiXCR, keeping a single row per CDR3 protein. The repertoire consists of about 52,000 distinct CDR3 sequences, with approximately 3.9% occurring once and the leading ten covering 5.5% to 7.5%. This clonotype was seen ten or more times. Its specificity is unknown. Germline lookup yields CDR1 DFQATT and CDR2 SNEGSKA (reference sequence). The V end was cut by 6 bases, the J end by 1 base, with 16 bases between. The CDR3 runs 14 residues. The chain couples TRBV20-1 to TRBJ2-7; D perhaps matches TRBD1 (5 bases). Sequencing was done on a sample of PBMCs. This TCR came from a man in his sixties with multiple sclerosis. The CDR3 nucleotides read TGCAGTGCCAAATTTGCAGGGAATTCCTACGAGCAGTACTTC. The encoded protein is CSAKFAGNSYEQYF.